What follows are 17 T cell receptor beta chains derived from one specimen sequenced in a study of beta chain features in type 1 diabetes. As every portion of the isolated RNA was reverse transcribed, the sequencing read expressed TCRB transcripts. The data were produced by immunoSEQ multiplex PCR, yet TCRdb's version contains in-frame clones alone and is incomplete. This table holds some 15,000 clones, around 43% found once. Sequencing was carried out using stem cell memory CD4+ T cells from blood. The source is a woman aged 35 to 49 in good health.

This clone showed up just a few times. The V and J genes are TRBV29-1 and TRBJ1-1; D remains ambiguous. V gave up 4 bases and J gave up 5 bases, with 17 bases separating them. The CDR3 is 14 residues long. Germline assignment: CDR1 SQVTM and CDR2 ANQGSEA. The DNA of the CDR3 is TGCAGCGTTGCGGGAGCCCCGCTGGGGACTGAAGCTTTCTTT. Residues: CSVAGAPLGTEAFF.

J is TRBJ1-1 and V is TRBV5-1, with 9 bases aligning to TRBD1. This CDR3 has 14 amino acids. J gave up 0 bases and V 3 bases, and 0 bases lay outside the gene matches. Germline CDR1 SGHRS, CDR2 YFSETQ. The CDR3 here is CASSWDRVNTEAFF. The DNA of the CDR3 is TGCGCCAGCAGCTGGGACAGGGTGAACACTGAAGCTTTCTTT.

Here the CDR3 reads CASSLAKAAGNIQYF. The CDR3 DNA reads TGCGCCAGCAGCTTAGCGAAAGCGGCGGGGAACATTCAGTACTTC. V usage is TRBV5-1 and J usage is TRBJ2-4; D is perhaps TRBD2 (6 bases). The CDR3 loop spans 15 amino acids. CDR1 is SGHRS and CDR2 is YFSETQ in the germline V gene. V shed 2 bases and J shed 7 bases, with 16 bases lying between them.

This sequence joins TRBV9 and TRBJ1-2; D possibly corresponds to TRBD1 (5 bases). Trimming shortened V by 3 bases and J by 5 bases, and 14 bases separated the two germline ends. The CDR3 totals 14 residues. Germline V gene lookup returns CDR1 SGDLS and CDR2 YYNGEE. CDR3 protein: CASSDTGTWYGYTF. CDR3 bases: TGTGCCAGCAGCGACACCGGGACTTGGTATGGCTACACCTTC.

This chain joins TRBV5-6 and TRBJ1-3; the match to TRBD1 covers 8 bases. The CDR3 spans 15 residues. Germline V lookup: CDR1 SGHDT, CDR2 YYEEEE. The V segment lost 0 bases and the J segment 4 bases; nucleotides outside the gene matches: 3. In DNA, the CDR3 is TGTGCCAGCAGCTTGGGCGGACAGGGCGGAAACACCATATATTTT. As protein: CASSLGGQGGNTIYF.

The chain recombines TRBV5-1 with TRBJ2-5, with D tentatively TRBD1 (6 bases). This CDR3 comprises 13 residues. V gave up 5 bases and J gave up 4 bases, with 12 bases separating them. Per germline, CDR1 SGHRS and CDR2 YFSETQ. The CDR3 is CASSPVGGETQYF. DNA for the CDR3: TGCGCCAGCAGTCCTGTAGGGGGAGAGACCCAGTACTTC.

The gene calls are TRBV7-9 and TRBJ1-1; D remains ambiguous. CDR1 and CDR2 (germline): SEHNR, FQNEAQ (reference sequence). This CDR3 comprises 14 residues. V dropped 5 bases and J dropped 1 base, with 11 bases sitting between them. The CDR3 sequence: CASSNRGRNTEAFF. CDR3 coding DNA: TGTGCCAGCAGCAATAGAGGGAGGAACACTGAAGCTTTCTTT.

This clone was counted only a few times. DNA for the CDR3: TGTGCCAGCAGCGCGACAGGGGGAAATCAGCCCCAGCATTTT. Amino acid sequence: CASSATGGNQPQHF. The chain employs TRBV7-9 and TRBJ1-5; TRBD1 agrees at 9 bases. This CDR3 has 14 amino acids. The V gene end was trimmed by 5 bases and the J gene end by 4 bases; junction bases not matched to a gene: 3. Germline V gene sequence: CDR1 SEHNR, CDR2 FQNEAQ (reference sequence).

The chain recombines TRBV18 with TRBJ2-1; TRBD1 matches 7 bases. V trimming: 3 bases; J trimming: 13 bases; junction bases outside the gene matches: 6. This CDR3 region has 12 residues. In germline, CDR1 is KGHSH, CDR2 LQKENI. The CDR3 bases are TGTGCCAGCTCACCCACAGGGGCCGAACAGTTCTTC. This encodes CASSPTGAEQFF. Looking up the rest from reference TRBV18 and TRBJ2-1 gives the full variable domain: NAGVMQNPRHLVRRRGQEARLRCSPMKGHSHVYWYRQLPEEGLKFMVYLQKENIIDESGMPKERFSAEFPKEGPSILRIQQVVRGDSAAYFCASSPTGAEQFFGPGTRLTVL.

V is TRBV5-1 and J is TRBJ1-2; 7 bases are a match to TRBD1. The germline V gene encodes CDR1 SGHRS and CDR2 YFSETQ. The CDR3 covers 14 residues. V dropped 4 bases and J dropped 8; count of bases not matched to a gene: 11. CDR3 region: CASSTGRQGWGYTF. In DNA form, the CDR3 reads TGCGCCAGCAGCACCGGCCGACAGGGATGGGGCTACACCTTC. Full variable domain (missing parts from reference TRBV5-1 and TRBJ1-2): KAGVTQTPRYLIKTRGQQVTLSCSPISGHRSVSWYQQTPGQGLQFLFEYFSETQRNKGNFPGRFSGRQFSNSRSEMNVSTLELGDSALYLCASSTGRQGWGYTFGSGTRLTVV.

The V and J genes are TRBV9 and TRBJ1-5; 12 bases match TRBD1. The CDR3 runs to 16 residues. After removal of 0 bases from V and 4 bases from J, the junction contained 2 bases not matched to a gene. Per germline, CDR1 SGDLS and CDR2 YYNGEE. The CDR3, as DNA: TGTGCCAGCAGCGTAGGGGGACAGGGGGCGAATCAGCCCCAGCATTTT. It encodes CASSVGGQGANQPQHF.

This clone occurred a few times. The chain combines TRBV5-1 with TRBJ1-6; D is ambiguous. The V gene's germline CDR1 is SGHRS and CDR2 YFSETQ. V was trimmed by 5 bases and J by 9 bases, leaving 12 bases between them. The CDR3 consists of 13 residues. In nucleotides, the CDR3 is TGCGCCAGCAGTTCGGACCGGGGTTCACCCCTCCACTTT. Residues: CASSSDRGSPLHF.

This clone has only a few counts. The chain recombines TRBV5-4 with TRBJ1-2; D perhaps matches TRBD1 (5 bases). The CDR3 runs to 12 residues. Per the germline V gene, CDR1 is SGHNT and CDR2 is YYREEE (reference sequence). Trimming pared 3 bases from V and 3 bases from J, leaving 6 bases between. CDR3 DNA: TGTGCCAGCAGCTGGGGGGACTATGGCTACACCTTC. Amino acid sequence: CASSWGDYGYTF.

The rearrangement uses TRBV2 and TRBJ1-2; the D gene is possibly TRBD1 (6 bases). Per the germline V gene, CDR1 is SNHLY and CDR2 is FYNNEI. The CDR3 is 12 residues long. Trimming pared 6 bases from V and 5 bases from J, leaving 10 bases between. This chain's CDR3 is CASRGRGYGYTF. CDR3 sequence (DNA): TGTGCCAGCAGAGGCAGGGGATATGGCTACACCTTC.

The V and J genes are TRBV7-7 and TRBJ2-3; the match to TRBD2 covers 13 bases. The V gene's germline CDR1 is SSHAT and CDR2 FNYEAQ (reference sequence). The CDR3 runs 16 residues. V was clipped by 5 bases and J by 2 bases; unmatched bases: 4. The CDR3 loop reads CASSVGTSGVTDTQYF. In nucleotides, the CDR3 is TGTGCCAGCAGCGTCGGGACTAGCGGGGTCACAGATACGCAGTATTTT.

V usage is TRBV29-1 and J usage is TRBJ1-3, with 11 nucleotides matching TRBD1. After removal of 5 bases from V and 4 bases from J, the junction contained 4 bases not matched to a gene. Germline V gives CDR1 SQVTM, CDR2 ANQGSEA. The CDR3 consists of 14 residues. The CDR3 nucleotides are TGCAGCGTTCAGGGACAGGGGGTCGGAAACACCATATATTTT. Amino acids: CSVQGQGVGNTIYF. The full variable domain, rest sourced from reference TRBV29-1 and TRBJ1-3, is SAVISQKPSRDICQRGTSLTIQCQVDSQVTMMFWYRQQPGQSLTLIATANQGSEATYESGFVIDKFPISRPNLTFSTLTVSNMSPEDSSIYLCSVQGQGVGNTIYFGEGSWLTVV.

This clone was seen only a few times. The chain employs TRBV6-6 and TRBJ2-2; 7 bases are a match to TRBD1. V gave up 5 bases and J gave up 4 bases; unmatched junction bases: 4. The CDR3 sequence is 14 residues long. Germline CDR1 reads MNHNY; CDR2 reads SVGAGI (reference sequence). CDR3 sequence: CASSLGQVTGELFF. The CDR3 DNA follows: TGTGCCAGCAGTCTAGGACAGGTCACCGGGGAGCTGTTTTTT.